This T cell receptor (beta chain) derives from a study of OX40 agonist ivuxolimab in advanced cancers. The CDR3 sequence is 13 residues long. CDR1 and CDR2 (germline): LNHDA, SQIVND (reference sequence). Deletions cut 10 bases from V and 0 bases from J, with 13 bases between. Some clones are missing from TCRdb's copy, which holds only in-frame ones; the method was immunoSEQ multiplex PCR. The sample consists of 50,000 to 70,000 clones, approximately 90% of them appearing once. This sequence was found in an adult with an advanced solid tumor such as melanoma, head and neck, liver or kidney cancer. Sequences were derived from CD4+ or CD8+ T cells sorted from blood, sampled in a trial of the OX40 agonist ivuxolimab. The J gene is TRBJ2-7, the V gene TRBV19; D is perhaps TRBD1 (6 bases). The CDR3 bases are TGTGCCACCAAGCCGGACAGCTCCTACGAGCAGTACTTC. Translation: CATKPDSSYEQYF.